This entry is about one T cell receptor (beta chain). As yet, its antigen is unknown. This sample was included in a study of T cell responses to AZD1222 COVID-19 vaccine. Across the whole study: Second doses were pooled across both intervals (about 4 or about 12 weeks).

The CDR3 runs to 17 residues. Trimming took off 0 bases at V and 5 bases at J, with 17 bases between the two ends. The germline V gene has CDR1 SGHNT and CDR2 YENEEA. Profiled with immunoSEQ multiplex PCR; TCRdb holds only in-frame clones, not every one. The repertoire consists of some 74,000 clones, with 65% to 85% occurring once and the leading ten covering less than 25%. Study observations and caveats: Repertoire sampling occurred only after the peak T cell response. Vaccine-associated CD4 TCRs ranged over spike, dominating at 160-218 and 743-854. The donor cohort was predominantly white British with a female majority, and clonal diversity may have been underestimated.

The TCR originated in an adult in good health. The rearrangement uses TRBV11-3 and TRBJ1-5; tentative D call: TRBD1 (5 bases). Sequencing was performed on peripheral blood, taken on day 0 of AZD1222 vaccination. The CDR3 bases are TGTGCCAGCAGCTTAGATCTCCCCAGGGTTTCAGATCAGCCCCAGCATTTT. Translating gives CASSLDLPRVSDQPQHF.